Shown below are 8 T cell receptor beta chains from a single sample sequenced in a study of T cell responses to AZD1222 COVID-19 vaccine listed by TCRdb under 2021. The sample's time point, from its label and the paper: baseline before first vaccination. Library preparation employed the immunoSEQ multiplex PCR assay. What TCRdb holds here is the immuneACCESS table cut down to in-frame rearrangements. Part of the clones is not present; checked against another copy, under half of the missing clones reflect an unresolved V gene, and the others are unexplained. The sample table lists over 45,000 clones, roughly 85% of them with a count of one. The biggest ten clones account for approximately 4.1% of the sample. Material: peripheral blood, obtained on day 0 of AZD1222 vaccination. The source of these receptors is an adult in good health.

The chain uses TRBV6-5 and TRBJ1-2; D is unresolved. Trimming stripped 3 bases from V and 2 bases from J, with 16 bases between. In germline, CDR1 is MNHEY, CDR2 SVGAGI. This CDR3 has 16 amino acids. CDR3 amino acids: CASSYGVLTTNYGYTF. Written as DNA, the CDR3 is TGTGCCAGCAGTTATGGAGTCTTGACAACGAACTATGGCTACACCTTC.

The rearrangement uses TRBV5-4 and TRBJ2-1; weak D call: TRBD2 (6 bases). The CDR3 is 13 amino acids. Deletions cut 3 bases from V and 5 bases from J, with 9 bases between. From germline, CDR1 is SGHNT and CDR2 YYREEE (reference sequence). Here the CDR3 reads CASSSGDHNEQFF. As DNA, the CDR3 is TGTGCCAGCAGCTCGGGGGATCACAATGAGCAGTTCTTC. Supplemented by reference TRBV5-4 and TRBJ2-1, the full variable domain reads ETGVTQSPTHLIKTRGQQVTLRCSSQSGHNTVSWYQQALGQGPQFIFQYYREEENGRGNFPPRFSGLQFPNYSSELNVNALELDDSALYLCASSSGDHNEQFFGPGTRLTVL.

The chain couples TRBV12-5 to TRBJ1-6, with 9 bases that match TRBD1. Losses at the gene ends were 6 bases for V and 9 bases for J; bases not matched to a gene: 3. Germline CDR1 and CDR2: LGHNT and FRNRAP. The length of the CDR3 is 13 residues. DNA for the CDR3: TGTGCTAGTGGGGGACAGGGTGGTTCACCCCTCCACTTT. Its protein is CASGGQGGSPLHF. Full variable domain (outside the CDR3, taken from reference TRBV12-5 and TRBJ1-6): DARVTQTPRHKVTEMGQEVTMRCQPILGHNTVFWYRQTMMQGLELLAYFRNRAPLDDSGMPKDRFSAEMPDATLATLKIQPSEPRDSAVYFCASGGQGGSPLHFGNGTRLTVT.

This chain joins TRBV19 and TRBJ1-5; D remains unclear. Germline V gene lookup returns CDR1 LNHDA and CDR2 SQIVND (reference sequence). The V end lost 6 bases, the J end lost 3 bases, and 12 bases lay between the germline ends. This CDR3 is built from 14 residues. The CDR3 region has the DNA TGTGCCAGTAGGAGCGGGAACTTCAATCAGCCCCAGCATTTT. Amino acid sequence: CASRSGNFNQPQHF.

The chain is built from TRBV19 and TRBJ1-2, with 12 bases lining up with TRBD1. Germline lookup yields CDR1 LNHDA and CDR2 SQIVND (reference sequence). The ends lost 5 bases at V and 7 bases at J; junction bases unmatched: 11. The CDR3 consists of 16 residues. The CDR3 DNA reads TGTGCCAGTAGTCGCATAACCGGGACAGGGGGCAGTGGCTACACCTTC. Its protein is CASSRITGTGGSGYTF. The full variable domain, with the rest looked up from reference TRBV19 and TRBJ1-2, is DGGITQSPKYLFRKEGQNVTLSCEQNLNHDAMYWYRQDPGQGLRLIYYSQIVNDFQKGDIAEGYSVSREKKESFPLTVTSAQKNPTAFYLCASSRITGTGGSGYTFGSGTRLTVV.

The V call is TRBV7-2, the J call TRBJ2-7; D gene uncertain. Deletions cut 5 bases from V and 2 bases from J, with 10 bases between. The germline gives CDR1 SGHTA, CDR2 FQGNSA. There are 13 residues in the CDR3. Written as DNA, the CDR3 is TGTGCCAGCAGCCCAAGGGTTACCTACGAGCAGTACTTC. It is translated as CASSPRVTYEQYF. The whole variable domain, filled in from reference TRBV7-2 and TRBJ2-7, reads GAGVSQSPSNKVTEKGKDVELRCDPISGHTALYWYRQSLGQGLEFLIYFQGNSAPDKSGLPSDRFSAERTGGSVSTLTIQRTQQEDSAVYLCASSPRVTYEQYFGPGTRLTVT.

This clone came up once. The chain links TRBV5-4 to TRBJ2-3; the D gene is possibly TRBD2 (6 bases). V dropped 4 bases and J dropped 0 bases, with 12 bases sitting between them. The germline V gene encodes CDR1 SGHNT and CDR2 YYREEE (reference sequence). The CDR3 spans 15 residues. The CDR3 DNA is TGTGCCAGCAGCCTCGGGGGAATAAGCACAGATACGCAGTATTTT. Protein product: CASSLGGISTDTQYF.

This clone has more than one count but fewer than ten. The chain uses TRBV5-1 and TRBJ1-4; 8 nucleotides line up with TRBD1. The CDR3 totals 15 residues. Looked up from germline, CDR1 is SGHRS and CDR2 is YFSETQ. The V gene end was trimmed by 0 bases and the J gene end by 8 bases; junction bases not matched to a gene: 6. DNA for the CDR3: TGCGCCAGCAGCTTGGACCAGGGGGCGACAGAAAAACTGTTTTTT. It translates to CASSLDQGATEKLFF. The full variable domain, rest sourced from reference TRBV5-1 and TRBJ1-4, is KAGVTQTPRYLIKTRGQQVTLSCSPISGHRSVSWYQQTPGQGLQFLFEYFSETQRNKGNFPGRFSGRQFSNSRSEMNVSTLELGDSALYLCASSLDQGATEKLFFGSGTQLSVL.